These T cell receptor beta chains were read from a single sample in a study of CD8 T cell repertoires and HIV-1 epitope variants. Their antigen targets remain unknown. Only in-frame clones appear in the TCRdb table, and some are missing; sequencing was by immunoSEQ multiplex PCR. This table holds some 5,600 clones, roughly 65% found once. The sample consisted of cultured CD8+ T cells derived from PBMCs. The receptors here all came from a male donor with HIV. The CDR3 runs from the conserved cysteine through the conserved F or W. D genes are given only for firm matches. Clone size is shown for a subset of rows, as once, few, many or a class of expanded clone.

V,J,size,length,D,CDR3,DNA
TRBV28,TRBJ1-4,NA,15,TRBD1,CASSFIGTGSEKLFF,TGTGCCAGCAGTTTTATCGGGACAGGGTCTGAAAAACTGTTTTTT
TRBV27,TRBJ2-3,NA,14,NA,CASSLFTGTDTQYF,TGTGCCAGCAGTTTATTTACCGGCACAGATACGCAGTATTTT
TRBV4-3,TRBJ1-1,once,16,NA,CASSQDGGQGNTEAFF,TGCGCCAGCAGCCAAGATGGGGGGCAGGGGAACACTGAAGCTTTCTTT
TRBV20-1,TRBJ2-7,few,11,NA,CSATHSGEQYF,TGCAGTGCAACCCATTCGGGCGAGCAGTACTTC
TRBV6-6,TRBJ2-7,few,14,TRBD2,CASSYSGEGYEQYF,TGTGCCAGCAGTTACTCAGGGGAGGGCTACGAGCAGTACTTC
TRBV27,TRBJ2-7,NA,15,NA,CASSLGQGGFYEQYF,TGTGCCAGCAGTTTGGGGCAGGGGGGATTCTACGAGCAGTACTTC
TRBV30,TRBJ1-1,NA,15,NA,CAWRGPGFQNTEAFF,TGTGCCTGGAGGGGGCCGGGCTTCCAGAACACTGAAGCTTTCTTT
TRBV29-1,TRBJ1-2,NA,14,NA,CSVESETANYGYTF,TGCAGCGTTGAAAGTGAGACCGCTAACTATGGCTACACCTTC
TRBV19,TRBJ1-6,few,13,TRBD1,CASKQGSGSPLHF,TGTGCCAGCAAACAGGGGTCCGGTTCACCCCTCCACTTT
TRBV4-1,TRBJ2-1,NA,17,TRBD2,CASSQDLAGGHDNEQFF,TGCGCCAGCAGCCAAGACCTAGCGGGGGGGCACGACAATGAGCAGTTCTTC
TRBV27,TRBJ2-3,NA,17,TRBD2,CASSLLASGGPTDTQYF,TGTGCCAGCAGTTTACTGGCTAGCGGGGGGCCGACAGATACGCAGTATTTT
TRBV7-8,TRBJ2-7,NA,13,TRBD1,CASSLDRGDEQYF,TGTGCCAGCAGCTTGGACAGGGGCGACGAGCAGTACTTC
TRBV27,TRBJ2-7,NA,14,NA,CASSISEGPYEQYF,TGTGCCAGCAGTATATCCGAGGGCCCCTACGAGCAGTACTTC
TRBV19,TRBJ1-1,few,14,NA,CASSIRPGNTEAFF,TGTGCCAGTAGTATTAGGCCGGGAAACACTGAAGCTTTCTTT
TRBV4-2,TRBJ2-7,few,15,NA,CASSQTPSTEEEQYF,TGTGCCAGCAGCCAAACGCCAAGCACGGAGGAAGAGCAGTACTTC
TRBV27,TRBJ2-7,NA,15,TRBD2,CASSWGLAGGYEQYF,TGTGCCAGCAGTTGGGGACTAGCGGGGGGTTACGAGCAGTACTTC
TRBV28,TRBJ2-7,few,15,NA,CASSEGLQDAYEQYF,TGTGCCAGCAGCGAGGGACTCCAGGACGCCTACGAGCAGTACTTC
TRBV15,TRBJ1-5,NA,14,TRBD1,CATSGTGGNQPQHF,TGTGCCACCAGCGGGACAGGGGGCAATCAGCCCCAGCATTTT
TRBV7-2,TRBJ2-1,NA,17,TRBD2,CAGGLATFSFSYNEQFF,TGTGCCGGGGGACTAGCGACCTTTTCGTTCTCCTACAATGAGCAGTTCTTC
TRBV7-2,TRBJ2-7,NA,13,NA,CASKASLGYEQYF,TGTGCCAGCAAGGCCTCCCTAGGGTACGAGCAGTACTTC
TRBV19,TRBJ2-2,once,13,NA,CASSMPFTGELFF,TGTGCCAGTAGTATGCCCTTCACCGGGGAGCTGTTTTTT
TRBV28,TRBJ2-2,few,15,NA,CASSFVRRNTGELFF,TGTGCCAGCAGTTTCGTCAGAAGGAACACCGGGGAGCTGTTTTTT
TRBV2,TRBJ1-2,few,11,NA,CASHINYGYTF,TGTGCCAGCCACATAAACTATGGCTACACCTTC
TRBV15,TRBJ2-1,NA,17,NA,CATSRDRTESFYNEQFF,TGTGCCACCAGCAGAGATCGGACAGAGTCCTTTTACAATGAGCAGTTCTTC
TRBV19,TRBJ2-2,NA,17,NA,CASSNWIQTTNTGELFF,TGTGCCAGTAGTAACTGGATTCAGACTACGAACACCGGGGAGCTGTTTTTT
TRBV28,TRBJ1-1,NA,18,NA,CASSSVMVGGEKVTEAFF,TGTGCCAGCAGTTCAGTTATGGTGGGGGGCGAAAAGGTCACTGAAGCTTTCTTT
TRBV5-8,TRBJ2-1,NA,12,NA,CASSRDFNEQFF,TGTGCCAGCAGCCGGGACTTCAATGAGCAGTTCTTC
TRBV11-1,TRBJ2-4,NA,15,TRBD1,CASSLGPGGWNIQYF,TGTGCCAGCAGCTTAGGACCAGGGGGCTGGAACATTCAGTACTTC
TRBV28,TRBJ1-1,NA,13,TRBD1,CASSTRGPTEAFF,TGTGCCAGCAGTACCAGGGGGCCCACTGAAGCTTTCTTT
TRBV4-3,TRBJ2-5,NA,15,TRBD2,CASSQDLSSGETQYF,TGCGCCAGCAGCCAAGATCTTTCTAGCGGAGAGACCCAGTACTTC
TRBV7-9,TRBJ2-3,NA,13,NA,CAGRKDYTDTQYF,TGTGCCGGCCGGAAAGATTACACAGATACGCAGTATTTT
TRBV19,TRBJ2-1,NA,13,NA,CASKRQGIPEQFF,TGTGCCAGTAAGAGGCAGGGGATCCCGGAGCAGTTCTTC
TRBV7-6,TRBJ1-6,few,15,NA,CASSLEQGRNSPLHF,TGTGCCAGCAGCCTCGAACAGGGACGGAATTCACCCCTCCACTTT
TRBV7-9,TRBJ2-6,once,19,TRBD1,CASSSTGASLSSGANVLTF,TGTGCCAGCAGCTCGACAGGGGCCTCACTGAGCTCTGGGGCCAACGTCCTGACTTTC
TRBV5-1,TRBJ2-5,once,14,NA,CASRIEGIGETQYF,TGCGCCAGCAGAATAGAGGGGATAGGGGAGACCCAGTACTTC
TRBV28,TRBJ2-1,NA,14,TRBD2,CASLTSGGWNEQFF,TGTGCCAGCCTCACTAGCGGGGGATGGAATGAGCAGTTCTTC
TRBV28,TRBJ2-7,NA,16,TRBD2,CATLPPGLAETYEQYF,TGTGCCACCCTGCCCCCAGGACTAGCGGAGACCTACGAGCAGTACTTC
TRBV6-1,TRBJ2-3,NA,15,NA,CASRDGQLTGDTQYF,TGTGCCAGCAGAGACGGACAGTTAACGGGAGATACGCAGTATTTT
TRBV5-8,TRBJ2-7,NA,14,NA,CASSLGQYLREQYF,TGTGCCAGCAGCTTGGGACAGTACCTTCGTGAGCAGTACTTC
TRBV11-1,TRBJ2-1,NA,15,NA,CASSLARLARNEQFF,TGTGCCAGCAGCTTAGCTAGGCTAGCGAGGAATGAGCAGTTCTTC
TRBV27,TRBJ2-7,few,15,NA,CASSPTMTSNYEQYF,TGTGCCAGCAGTCCCACAATGACTAGTAACTACGAGCAGTACTTC
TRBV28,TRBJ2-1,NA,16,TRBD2,CASSLRVAGGYDEQFF,TGTGCCAGCAGTTTACGAGTAGCGGGAGGTTACGATGAGCAGTTCTTC
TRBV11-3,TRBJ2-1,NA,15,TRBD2,CASSFRSGSYNEQFF,TGTGCCAGCAGCTTCAGAAGCGGGAGTTACAATGAGCAGTTCTTC
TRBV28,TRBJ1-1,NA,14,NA,CASSLGVWGTEAFF,TGTGCCAGCAGTTTAGGGGTTTGGGGCACTGAAGCTTTCTTT
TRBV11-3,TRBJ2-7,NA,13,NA,CASSLSGAYEQYF,TGTGCCAGCAGCTTATCAGGGGCCTACGAGCAGTACTTC
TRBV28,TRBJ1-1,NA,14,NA,CVSSPFERNTEAFF,TGTGTCAGCAGTCCGTTCGAGCGAAACACTGAAGCTTTCTTT
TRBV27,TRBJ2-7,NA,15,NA,CASTPGGDSNYEQYF,TGTGCCAGCACTCCTGGGGGGGACAGCAACTACGAGCAGTACTTC
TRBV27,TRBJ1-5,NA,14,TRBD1,CASRTTGGNQPQHF,TGTGCCAGCAGGACCACAGGGGGCAATCAGCCCCAGCATTTT
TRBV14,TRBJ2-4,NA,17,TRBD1,CASSQDFGQGSKNIQYF,TGTGCCAGCAGCCAAGATTTCGGACAGGGATCCAAAAACATTCAGTACTTC
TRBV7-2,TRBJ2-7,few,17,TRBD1,CASSSEGTGDNSYEQYF,TGTGCCAGCAGCTCGGAAGGGACAGGGGATAACTCCTACGAGCAGTACTTC
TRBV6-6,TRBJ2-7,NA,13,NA,CASSYSRAHEQYF,TGTGCCAGCAGTTACAGCAGGGCCCACGAGCAGTACTTC
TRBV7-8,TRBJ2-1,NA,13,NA,CASSLRGGNEQFF,TGTGCCAGCAGCTTACGGGGCGGAAATGAGCAGTTCTTC
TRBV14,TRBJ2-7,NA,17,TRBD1,CASSQKLPGQGASEQYF,TGTGCCAGCAGCCAAAAATTACCGGGACAGGGGGCGAGCGAGCAGTACTTC
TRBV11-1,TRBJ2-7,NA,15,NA,CASSGNRQAHYEQYF,TGTGCCAGCAGCGGGAATCGGCAGGCTCACTACGAGCAGTACTTC
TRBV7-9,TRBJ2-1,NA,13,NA,CASSLDGYNEQFF,TGTGCCAGCAGCTTGGACGGCTACAATGAGCAGTTCTTC